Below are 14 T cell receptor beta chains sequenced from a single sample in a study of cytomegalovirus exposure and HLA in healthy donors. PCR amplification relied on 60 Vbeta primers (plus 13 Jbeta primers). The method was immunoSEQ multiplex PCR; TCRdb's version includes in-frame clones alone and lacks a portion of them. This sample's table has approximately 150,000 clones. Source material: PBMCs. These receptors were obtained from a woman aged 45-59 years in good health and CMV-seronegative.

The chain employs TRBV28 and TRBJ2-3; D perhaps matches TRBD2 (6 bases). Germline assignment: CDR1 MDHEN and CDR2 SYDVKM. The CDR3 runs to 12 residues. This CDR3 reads CGGTPYTDTQYF. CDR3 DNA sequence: TGTGGCGGGACTCCTTATACAGATACGCAGTATTTT.

As DNA, the CDR3 is TGTGCCAGTAGTATAGGGACTACCTCGAGCACCGGGGAGCTGTTTTTT. It codes for CASSIGTTSSTGELFF. This chain connects TRBV19 to TRBJ2-2; D may be TRBD2 (6 bases). V was trimmed by 1 base and J by 4 bases, leaving 13 bases between them. The V gene's germline CDR1 is LNHDA and CDR2 SQIVND (reference sequence). This CDR3 spans 16 amino acids.

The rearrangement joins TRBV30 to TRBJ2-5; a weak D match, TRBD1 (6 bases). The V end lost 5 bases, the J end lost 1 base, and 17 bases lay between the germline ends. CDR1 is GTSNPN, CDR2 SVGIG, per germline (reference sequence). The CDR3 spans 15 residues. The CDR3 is CAWHSWGRRQETQYF. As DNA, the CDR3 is TGTGCCTGGCACTCCTGGGGGCGACGCCAAGAGACCCAGTACTTC.

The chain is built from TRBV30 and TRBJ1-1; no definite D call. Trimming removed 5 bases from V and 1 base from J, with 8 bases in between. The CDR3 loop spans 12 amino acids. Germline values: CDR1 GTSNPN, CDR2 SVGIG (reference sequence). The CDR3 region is CAWGRSNTEAFF. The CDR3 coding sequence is TGTGCCTGGGGTCGGTCGAACACTGAAGCTTTCTTT. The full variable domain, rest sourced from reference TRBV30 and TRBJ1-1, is SQTIHQWPATLVQPVGSPLSLECTVEGTSNPNLYWYRQAAGRGLQLLFYSVGIGQISSEVPQNLSASRPQDRQFILSSKKLLLSDSGFYLCAWGRSNTEAFFGQGTRLTVV.

Written as DNA, the CDR3 is TGTGCCAGCAGCCAGGTTGGGACAGGACTGTTTAATTCACCCCTCCACTTT. Protein product: CASSQVGTGLFNSPLHF. The chain is built from TRBV4-2 and TRBJ1-6, with 8 bases identical to TRBD1. The CDR3 loop spans 17 amino acids. Germline values: CDR1 LGHNA, CDR2 YNFKEQ. With V trimmed by 3 bases and J by 6 bases, 10 bases remained unmatched.

The chain's CDR3 is CASARGLAGGTGEQFF. For the CDR3, the DNA is TGTGCCAGCGCAAGAGGACTAGCGGGGGGGACCGGTGAGCAGTTCTTC. This sequence joins TRBV18 and TRBJ2-1; 15 bases agree with TRBD2. This CDR3 comprises 16 residues. V dropped 8 bases and J dropped 9; count of bases not matched to a gene: 11. Germline V lookup: CDR1 KGHSH, CDR2 LQKENI.

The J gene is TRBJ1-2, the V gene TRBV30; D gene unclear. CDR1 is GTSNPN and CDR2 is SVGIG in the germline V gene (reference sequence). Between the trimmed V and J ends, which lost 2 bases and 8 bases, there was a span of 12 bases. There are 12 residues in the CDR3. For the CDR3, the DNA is TGTGCCTGGAGTCGGGGAGACTGGGGCTACACCTTC. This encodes CAWSRGDWGYTF.

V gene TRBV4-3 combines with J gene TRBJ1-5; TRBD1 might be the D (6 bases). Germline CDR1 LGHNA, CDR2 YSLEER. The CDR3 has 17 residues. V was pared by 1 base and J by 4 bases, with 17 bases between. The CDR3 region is CASSQGPRGSRNQPQHF. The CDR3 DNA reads TGCGCCAGCAGCCAAGGACCCAGGGGATCGAGAAATCAGCCCCAGCATTTT.

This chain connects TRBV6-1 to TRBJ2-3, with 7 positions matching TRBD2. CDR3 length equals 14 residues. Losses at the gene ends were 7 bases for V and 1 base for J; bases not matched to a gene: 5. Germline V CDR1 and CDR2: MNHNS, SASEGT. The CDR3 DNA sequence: TGTGCCAGCACCACAGCGGGGCGCACAGATACGCAGTATTTT. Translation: CASTTAGRTDTQYF.

The DNA of the CDR3 is TGTGCCGCCCCCAGCGGGACGGATGCCTACGAGCAGTACTTC. This codes for CAAPSGTDAYEQYF. V and J are TRBV6-6 and TRBJ2-7; TRBD2 aligns across 7 bases. Germline V gives CDR1 MNHNY, CDR2 SVGAGI (reference sequence). J lost 2 bases, V lost 11 bases, and 12 bases had no gene match. CDR3 length: 14 amino acids.

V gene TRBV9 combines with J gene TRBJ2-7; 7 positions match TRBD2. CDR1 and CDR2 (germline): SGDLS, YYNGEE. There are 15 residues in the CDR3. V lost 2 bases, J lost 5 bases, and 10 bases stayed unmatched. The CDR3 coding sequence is TGTGCCAGCAGCGTTTCTGGCGGGGGAATGAACGAGCAGTACTTC. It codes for CASSVSGGGMNEQYF.

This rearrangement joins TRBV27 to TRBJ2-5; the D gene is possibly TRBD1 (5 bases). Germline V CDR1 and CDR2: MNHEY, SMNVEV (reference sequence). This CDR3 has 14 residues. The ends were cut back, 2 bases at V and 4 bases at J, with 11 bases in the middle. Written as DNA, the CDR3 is TGTGCCAGCAGTTTAGGGGCAGGCGGAGAGACCCAGTACTTC. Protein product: CASSLGAGGETQYF.

This CDR3 reads CANKATGSSYNEQFF. DNA of the CDR3: TGTGCCAACAAGGCGACTGGTAGCTCCTACAATGAGCAGTTCTTC. The rearrangement links TRBV2 to TRBJ2-1, with no clear D. This CDR3 region has 15 residues. V lost 10 bases and J lost 0, with 16 bases in between. Germline V gene sequence: CDR1 SNHLY, CDR2 FYNNEI.

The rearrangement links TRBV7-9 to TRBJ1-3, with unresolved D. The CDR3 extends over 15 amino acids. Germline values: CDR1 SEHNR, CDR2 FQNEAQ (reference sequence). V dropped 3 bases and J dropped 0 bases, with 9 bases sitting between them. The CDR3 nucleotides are TGTGCCAGCAGCTTTGAACGAGGCTCTGGAAACACCATATATTTT. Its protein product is CASSFERGSGNTIYF.